This TCR beta chain was identified in a study of blood T cell repertoires in COVID-19. Study overall: PBMCs, B-cell-depleted T cells, or T cells provided the cDNA or gDNA that made up the material.

The cohort comprised adults aged 18 to 89 years residing in about two dozen US areas. Participants had their cohort set by participant-reported clinical history. Within 2 weeks of study entry, exposed participants had contacted a PCR-confirmed or clinician-diagnosed COVID-19 case. Data came from immunoSEQ multiplex PCR; TCRdb stores just in-frame clones and leaves some out. This table holds roughly 240,000 clones, approximately 90% found once. In germline, CDR1 is SGHRS, CDR2 YFSETQ. The CDR3 consists of 14 residues. V shed 0 bases, J shed 5 bases, and the junction held 3 bases outside the gene matches.

Sequenced material: PBMCs or T cells enriched from blood (not recorded which). The chain links TRBV5-1 to TRBJ1-1, with TRBD1 matching over 8 bases. The source of this sequence is a man aged 45-65 years who had been exposed to COVID-19. The CDR3 DNA follows: TGCGCCAGCAGCTTGGAACAGGGGGGTACTGAAGCTTTCTTT. It specifies CASSLEQGGTEAFF.